This TCR beta chain derives from a study of cytotoxic CD8 clonotypes in ibrutinib-treated CLL. The V and J ends lost 0 bases and 6 bases, in that order; junction bases with no gene match: 8. This CDR3 contains 15 residues. The germline CDR1 and CDR2 sequences are SGHAT and FQDESV (reference sequence). Study-level results: Few clonotypes were public, and these shrank or held steady under treatment.

Sequencing used immunoSEQ multiplex PCR; TCRdb keeps in-frame clones, though not all of them. The sample gives 35,000 or so clones, about two thirds of which show up once; roughly 17% is in the top ten. Of note for this clone: Antigen specificity is unknown.

The chain carries TRBV11-1 and TRBJ2-7; 7 bases are a match to TRBD2. This sample comprised PBMCs, obtained at disease progression, from a patient treated with ibrutinib. This clonotype was obtained from a human donor with chronic lymphocytic leukemia. CDR3 nucleotide sequence: TGTGCCAGCAGCTTAGCGCAGGGAGGCGGGGGCGAGCAGTACTTC. This translates into CASSLAQGGGGEQYF.